The 2 T cell receptor beta chains below all came from one sample that was sequenced in a study of cytomegalovirus exposure and HLA in healthy donors. PCR involved 60 Vbeta and 13 Jbeta primers. TCRdb's copy holds only in-frame clones and misses some; the assay was immunoSEQ multiplex PCR. This table has about 200,000 clones, around nine tenths appearing once. The sequenced material came from PBMCs. The source is a woman in her thirties in good health and CMV-seronegative.

This chain links TRBV28 with TRBJ1-1; D unresolved. V shed 4 bases and J shed 5 bases, with 14 bases lying between them. The CDR3 extends over 14 amino acids. Germline CDR1 and CDR2: MDHEN and SYDVKM. The CDR3 protein is CASSSHRGGTEAFF. CDR3 in DNA: TGTGCCAGCAGTTCACATCGGGGAGGGACTGAAGCTTTCTTT.

The V and J genes are TRBV10-3 and TRBJ2-1; 7 bases align to TRBD2. This CDR3 is 13 amino acids long. V lost 11 bases, J lost 5 bases, and 9 bases stayed unmatched. Germline CDR1 reads ENHRY; CDR2 reads SYGVKD. The CDR3 loop is CALSGRIDNEQFF. The CDR3 DNA is TGTGCCCTTAGCGGGCGTATAGACAATGAGCAGTTCTTC.